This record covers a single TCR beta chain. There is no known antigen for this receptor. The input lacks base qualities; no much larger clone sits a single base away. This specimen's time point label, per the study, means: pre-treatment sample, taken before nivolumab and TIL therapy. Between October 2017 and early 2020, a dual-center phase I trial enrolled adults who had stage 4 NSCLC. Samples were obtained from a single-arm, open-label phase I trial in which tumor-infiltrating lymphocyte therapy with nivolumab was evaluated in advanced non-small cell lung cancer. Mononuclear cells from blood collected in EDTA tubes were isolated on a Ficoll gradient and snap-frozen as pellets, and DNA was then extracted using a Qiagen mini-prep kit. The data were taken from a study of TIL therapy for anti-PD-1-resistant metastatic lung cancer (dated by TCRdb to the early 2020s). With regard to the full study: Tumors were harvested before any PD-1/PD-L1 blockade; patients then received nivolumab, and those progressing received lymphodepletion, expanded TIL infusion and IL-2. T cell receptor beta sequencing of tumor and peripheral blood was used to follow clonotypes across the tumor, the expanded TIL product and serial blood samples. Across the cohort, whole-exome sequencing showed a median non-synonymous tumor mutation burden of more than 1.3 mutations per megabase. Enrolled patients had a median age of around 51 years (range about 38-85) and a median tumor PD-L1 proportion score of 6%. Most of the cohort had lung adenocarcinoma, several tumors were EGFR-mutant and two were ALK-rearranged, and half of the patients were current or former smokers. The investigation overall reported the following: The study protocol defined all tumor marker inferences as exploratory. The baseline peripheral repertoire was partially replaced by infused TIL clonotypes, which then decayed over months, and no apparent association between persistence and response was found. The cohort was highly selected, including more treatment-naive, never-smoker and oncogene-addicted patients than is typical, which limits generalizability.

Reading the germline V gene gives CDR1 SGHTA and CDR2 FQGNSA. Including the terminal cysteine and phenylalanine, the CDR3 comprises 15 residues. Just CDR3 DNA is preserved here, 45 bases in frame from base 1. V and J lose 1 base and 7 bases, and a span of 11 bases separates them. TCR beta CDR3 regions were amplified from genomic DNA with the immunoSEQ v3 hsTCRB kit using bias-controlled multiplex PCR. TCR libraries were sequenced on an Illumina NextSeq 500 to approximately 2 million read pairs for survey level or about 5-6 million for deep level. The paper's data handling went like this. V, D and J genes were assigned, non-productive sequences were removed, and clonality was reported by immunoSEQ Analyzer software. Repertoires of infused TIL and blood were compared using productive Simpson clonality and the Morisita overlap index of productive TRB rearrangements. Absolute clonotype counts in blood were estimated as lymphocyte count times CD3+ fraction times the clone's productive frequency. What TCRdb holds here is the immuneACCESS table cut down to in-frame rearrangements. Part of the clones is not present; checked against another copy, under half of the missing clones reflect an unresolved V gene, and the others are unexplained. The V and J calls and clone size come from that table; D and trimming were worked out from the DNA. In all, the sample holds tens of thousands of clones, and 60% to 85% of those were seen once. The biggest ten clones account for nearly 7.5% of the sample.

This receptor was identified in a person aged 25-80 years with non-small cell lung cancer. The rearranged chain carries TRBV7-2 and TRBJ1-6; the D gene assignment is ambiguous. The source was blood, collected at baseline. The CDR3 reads CASSLVQWWNSPLHF. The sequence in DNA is TGTGCCAGCAGCTTAGTTCAGTGGTGGAATTCACCCCTCCACTTT.